The rows below give T cell receptor beta chains drawn from one sample of a study of cytomegalovirus exposure and HLA in healthy donors. Libraries were prepared by immunoSEQ multiplex PCR; TCRdb keeps only in-frame clonotypes and omits some of them. The sample shows around 63,000 clones, around 80% of them seen only once. Sequenced input: PBMCs. The source is a woman in her thirties in good health and CMV-seronegative. The CDR3 runs from the conserved cysteine through the conserved F or W. A D gene is named only where the DNA matches it firmly. The listing skips clone size in some rows; elsewhere it reads once, few, many or a size class.

D	V	size	J	CDR3	DNA
TRBD1	TRBV19	NA	TRBJ1-5	CASDYDDRGNVNQPQHF	TGTGCCAGTGACTATGACGACAGGGGAAACGTCAATCAGCCCCAGCATTTT
NA	TRBV18	NA	TRBJ1-3	CASSRSEGISGNTIYF	TGTGCCAGCTCACGGAGCGAAGGCATCTCTGGAAACACCATATATTTT
TRBD1	TRBV11-2	NA	TRBJ2-5	CASSLSQGARETQYF	TGTGCCAGCAGCTTAAGTCAGGGGGCACGAGAGACCCAGTACTTC
NA	TRBV28	NA	TRBJ2-3	CASSLSVDTQYF	TGTGCCAGCAGTTTATCGGTGGATACGCAGTATTTT
NA	TRBV6-1	NA	TRBJ1-1	CASSEWAHGNTEAFF	TGTGCCAGCAGTGAATGGGCACACGGGAACACTGAAGCTTTCTTT
NA	TRBV7-2	NA	TRBJ1-1	CASSFGGGGTEAFF	TGTGCCAGCAGCTTTGGCGGGGGCGGCACTGAAGCTTTCTTT
TRBD2	TRBV27	NA	TRBJ2-4	CASTRTSGSGRVSKNIQYF	TGTGCCAGCACCCGGACTAGCGGGAGTGGGAGGGTATCCAAAAACATTCAGTACTTC
NA	TRBV6-4	NA	TRBJ2-2	CASSETGDTGELFF	TGTGCCAGCAGTGAAACGGGAGACACCGGGGAGCTGTTTTTT
NA	TRBV30	NA	TRBJ1-2	CAWGGQGDDGYTF	TGTGCCTGGGGTGGGCAGGGCGATGATGGCTACACCTTC
NA	TRBV28	NA	TRBJ2-2	CASSLRGSGELFF	TGTGCCAGCAGTTTAAGGGGGTCCGGGGAGCTGTTTTTT
NA	TRBV18	NA	TRBJ2-3	CASSPMTADTQYF	TGTGCCAGCTCACCAATGACAGCAGATACGCAGTATTTT
TRBD2	TRBV4-3	NA	TRBJ2-2	CASSPTSGGGTGELFF	TGCGCCAGCAGCCCCACTAGCGGGGGGGGGACCGGGGAGCTGTTTTTT
NA	TRBV25-1	NA	TRBJ1-4	CASSSIETNEKLFF	TGTGCCAGCAGTTCCATAGAGACTAATGAAAAACTGTTTTTT
NA	TRBV6-1	NA	TRBJ2-7	CASSRYEQYF	TGTGCCAGCAGTCGCTACGAGCAGTACTTC
NA	TRBV7-9	NA	TRBJ1-1	CASSLGGGAKNTEAFF	TGTGCCAGCAGCTTAGGCGGTGGTGCAAAGAACACTGAAGCTTTCTTT
TRBD1	TRBV25-1	NA	TRBJ1-4	CASSGTGDVEKLFF	TGTGCCAGCAGTGGAACAGGGGACGTAGAAAAACTGTTTTTT
NA	TRBV6-1	NA	TRBJ1-2	CASSEAGQGGGYTF	TGTGCCAGCAGTGAAGCGGGGCAGGGAGGTGGCTACACCTTC
TRBD1	TRBV25-1	few	TRBJ1-2	CASSWTGAYGYTF	TGTGCCAGCTCCTGGACAGGGGCGTATGGCTACACCTTC
TRBD2	TRBV6-5	few	TRBJ2-7	CASSVLAGEYEQYF	TGTGCCAGCAGTGTCCTAGCGGGGGAATACGAGCAGTACTTC
NA	TRBV10-3	NA	TRBJ1-1	CAINDQGNTEAFF	TGTGCCATCAACGATCAGGGTAACACTGAAGCTTTCTTT
NA	TRBV7-9	NA	TRBJ1-2	CASSLGPQGLESNYGYTF	TGTGCCAGCAGCCTAGGGCCCCAGGGGCTGGAATCTAACTATGGCTACACCTTC
TRBD1	TRBV7-2	once	TRBJ1-2	CASSPGQGRSYGYTF	TGTGCCAGCAGCCCAGGACAGGGACGGAGCTATGGCTACACCTTC
NA	TRBV19	few	TRBJ1-3	CASIGFYSGNTIYF	TGTGCCAGTATCGGTTTCTACTCTGGAAACACCATATATTTT
TRBD2	TRBV27	NA	TRBJ2-4	CASSLTSGGARKNIQYF	TGTGCCAGCAGTTTAACTAGCGGGGGGGCGAGAAAAAACATTCAGTACTTC
NA	TRBV5-4	NA	TRBJ2-2	CASSPDDMGPNTGELFF	TGTGCCAGCAGCCCCGATGATATGGGCCCGAACACCGGGGAGCTGTTTTTT
NA	TRBV29-1	NA	TRBJ1-3	CSVDGQLSGNTIYF	TGCAGCGTTGATGGACAGCTATCTGGAAACACCATATATTTT
TRBD2	TRBV4-3	NA	TRBJ2-3	CASSPGTSGSSTGTQYF	TGCGCCAGCAGCCCAGGCACTAGCGGGTCTAGCACAGGTACGCAGTATTTT
NA	TRBV28	NA	TRBJ2-5	CASGLPNRKETQYF	TGTGCCAGCGGTTTGCCGAACAGAAAAGAGACCCAGTACTTC